The TCR beta chain under discussion was sequenced for a study of blood T cell repertoires in COVID-19. Across the whole study: PBMCs, B-cell-depleted T cells, or T cells provided the cDNA or gDNA that made up the material.

Measured with immunoSEQ multiplex PCR; TCRdb has only the in-frame clones, and not every one. The top ten clones hold about 2.2% of a sample with hundreds of thousands of clones, 86% of them seen once. CDR3 length: 14 amino acids. The junction had 7 bases not matched to a gene; V was cut back by 4 bases and J by 5 bases. Germline V CDR1 and CDR2: MNHEY, SVGEGT. The chain combines TRBV6-2 or TRBV6-3 with TRBJ2-5, with 7 bases matching TRBD2. Sequencing input: peripheral blood. The source of this sequence is a woman in her twenties or thirties who had recovered from COVID-19. CDR3 nucleotide sequence: TGTGCCAGCAGTTGGCTAGCGGAGGGGGAGACCCAGTACTTC. This sequence encodes CASSWLAEGETQYF.